This TCR beta chain is from a study of blood T cell repertoires in COVID-19. Overall study context: Sources were T cells, B-cell-depleted T cells, or PBMCs; the material itself was cDNA or gDNA.

Seattle cases were enrolled at active infection and followed longitudinally. Profiled with immunoSEQ multiplex PCR; TCRdb holds only in-frame clones, not every one. The sample consists of 250,000 to 350,000 clones, 75% to 90% of them appearing once. Germline V gene sequence: CDR1 SGHTA, CDR2 FQGNSA. The CDR3 extends over 17 amino acids. V was cut by 3 bases and J by 2 bases, with 16 bases left in between. The specimen sequenced was peripheral blood. This TCR was sampled from a woman between 25 and 40 years old with COVID-19, enrolled during active disease. The gene calls are TRBV7-2 and TRBJ1-4; D uncertain. Here the CDR3 DNA reads TGTGCCAGCAGCTTGACGCCCGGGGTCGGTACTAATGAAAAACTGTTTTTT. Amino acid sequence: CASSLTPGVGTNEKLFF.